The 29 T cell receptor beta chains in this list originate from one sample, sequenced in a study of graft-versus-host responses after intestinal transplantation. These TCRs are of unknown antigen specificity. Assay used: immunoSEQ multiplex PCR; TCRdb lists only in-frame clones, some missing. The sample comprises fewer than 50,000 clones, about 88% of which are singletons, and 0.35% to 0.55% rests with the top ten. Sequencing used unstimulated CD4+ T cells sorted from spleen or lymph node cells, obtained before transplant. These receptors originate from a human donor who was the organ donor for an intestinal transplant.

The chain uses TRBV11-3 and TRBJ2-2, with TRBD2 matching 11 bases. Germline assignment: CDR1 SGHNT and CDR2 YENEEA. The V segment lost 8 bases and the J segment 4 bases; nucleotides outside the gene matches: 6. This CDR3 contains 15 residues. The CDR3 loop is CASLTTSGVTGELFF. The CDR3 DNA follows: TGTGCCAGCCTGACGACTAGCGGGGTCACCGGGGAGCTGTTTTTT.

This chain connects TRBV27 to TRBJ2-3; TRBD1 or TRBD2 may be the D gene (5 bases each). The CDR3 consists of 16 residues. V lost 2 bases and J lost 6, with 18 bases in between. Germline V gives CDR1 MNHEY, CDR2 SMNVEV (reference sequence). The CDR3 sequence: CASSLEGPIRGDTQYF. The CDR3 DNA follows: TGTGCCAGCAGTTTAGAGGGACCAATAAGAGGGGATACGCAGTATTTT.

V and J are TRBV5-1 and TRBJ2-7; tentatively, D is TRBD2 (5 bases). The CDR3 is 16 residues long. Germline loops: CDR1 SGHRS, CDR2 YFSETQ. Trimming pared 0 bases from V and 4 bases from J, leaving 17 bases between. The CDR3 reads CASSLGPIVGAYEQYF. The CDR3 coding sequence is TGCGCCAGCAGCTTGGGGCCGATAGTGGGAGCGTACGAGCAGTACTTC.

V usage is TRBV7-2 and J usage is TRBJ2-7; a weak D match, TRBD2 (5 bases). V lost 3 bases and J 2 bases, leaving 17 bases between the germline ends. The CDR3 consists of 16 residues. CDR1 is SGHTA and CDR2 is FQGNSA in the germline V gene. The CDR3 reads CASSFRTEALTYEQYF. The DNA of the CDR3 is TGTGCCAGCAGCTTCCGGACGGAGGCATTGACCTACGAGCAGTACTTC.

The genes are TRBV4-1 and TRBJ2-1; D is uncertain. The CDR3 extends over 17 amino acids. The germline gives CDR1 MGHRA, CDR2 YSYEKL. V was cut by 3 bases and J by 0 bases, with 15 bases left in between. CDR3 sequence: CASSQSSLESSYNEQFF. CDR3 in DNA: TGCGCCAGCAGCCAGTCCAGTTTGGAGAGCTCCTACAATGAGCAGTTCTTC.

The table lists this clone with a few counts. This rearrangement joins TRBV27 to TRBJ1-1, with D possibly being TRBD1 (6 bases). Germline V lookup: CDR1 MNHEY, CDR2 SMNVEV (reference sequence). The germline V and J ends were trimmed by 0 bases and 5 bases, with 10 bases remaining between them. This CDR3 has 14 amino acids. CDR3 bases: TGTGCCAGCAGTTTATCGAGGGGGGGTACTGAAGCTTTCTTT. Translation gives CASSLSRGGTEAFF.

This chain connects TRBV6-5 to TRBJ1-2; TRBD1 agrees at 9 bases. From germline, CDR1 is MNHEY and CDR2 SVGAGI. Trimming took 0 bases from V and 6 from J; bases not matched to a gene: 2. The CDR3 covers 14 residues. In DNA form, the CDR3 reads TGTGCCAGCAGTTACTCGGACAGGGGAGATGGCTACACCTTC. Translating gives CASSYSDRGDGYTF.

In its sample, this clone was seen a few times. The chain uses TRBV27 and TRBJ2-7, with TRBD2 matching 7 bases. V gave up 6 bases and J gave up 1 base; unmatched junction bases: 3. From germline, CDR1 is MNHEY and CDR2 SMNVEV (reference sequence). This CDR3 contains 13 residues. The CDR3, as DNA: TGTGCCAGCAGGGGGGGGAGATCCTACGAGCAGTACTTC. Its protein is CASRGGRSYEQYF.

The CDR3 region is CASSQTTAGYTQYF. The CDR3 nucleotides read TGCGCCAGCAGCCAAACAACGGCAGGTTATACGCAGTATTTT. V gene TRBV4-1 combines with J gene TRBJ2-3; D is uncertain. CDR3 length equals 14 residues. Germline CDR1 is MGHRA and CDR2 is YSYEKL. The ends were cut back, 2 bases at V and 7 bases at J, with 13 bases in the middle.

The CDR3 DNA reads TGTGCCAGCAGGGGGCCGGGACAGGGGTCCTACGAGCAGTACTTC. Residues: CASRGPGQGSYEQYF. V is TRBV6-5 and J is TRBJ2-7; the match to TRBD1 covers 10 bases. This CDR3 is 15 amino acids long. CDR1 is MNHEY and CDR2 is SVGAGI in the germline V gene. Trimming at V came to 6 bases and at J to 1 base, leaving 6 bases not matched to a gene.

The V gene is TRBV11-3, the J gene TRBJ2-7; D perhaps matches TRBD1 (6 bases). This CDR3 comprises 14 residues. V lost 5 bases and J 4 bases, leaving 15 bases between the germline ends. Germline V gene lookup returns CDR1 SGHNT and CDR2 YENEEA. CDR3 DNA: TGTGCCAGCAGCCCTCGACAGGTGAATTACGAGCAGTACTTC. It is translated as CASSPRQVNYEQYF.

The chain combines TRBV30 with TRBJ2-6, with D perhaps being TRBD1 or TRBD2 (5 bases each). The CDR3 runs 15 residues. Germline assignment: CDR1 GTSNPN and CDR2 SVGIG (reference sequence). V dropped 0 bases and J dropped 4 bases, with 10 bases sitting between them. The CDR3 region is CAWSVLGTGANVLTF. DNA of the CDR3: TGTGCCTGGAGTGTACTAGGGACCGGGGCCAACGTCCTGACTTTC.

This clone was observed a handful of times. This chain uses TRBV27 with TRBJ1-3, with D uncertain. Looked up from germline, CDR1 is MNHEY and CDR2 is SMNVEV (reference sequence). The CDR3 totals 15 residues. V dropped 4 bases and J dropped 0 bases, with 10 bases sitting between them. CDR3: CASSSRGSSGNTIYF. CDR3 coding DNA: TGTGCCAGCAGTTCTCGTGGGAGCTCTGGAAACACCATATATTTT.

The chain employs TRBV5-1 and TRBJ2-7, with 10 bases identical to TRBD2. The CDR3 totals 15 residues. CDR1 and CDR2 (germline): SGHRS, YFSETQ. The ends lost 2 bases at V and 2 bases at J; junction bases unmatched: 4. The CDR3 spells CASSFRTSGPYEQYF. CDR3 DNA sequence: TGCGCCAGCAGCTTTAGGACTAGCGGTCCCTACGAGCAGTACTTC.

The V and J genes are TRBV9 and TRBJ2-3, with TRBD2 identical over 8 bases. J gave up 4 bases and V 1 base, and 11 bases lay outside the gene matches. The CDR3 is 17 residues long. CDR1 and CDR2 from the germline V gene are SGDLS and YYNGEE. CDR3 coding DNA: TGTGCCAGCAGCGTACTAGCGGGTCCCCCAGGCGCAGATACGCAGTATTTT. Amino acid sequence: CASSVLAGPPGADTQYF.

The chain joins TRBV6-5 to TRBJ2-7, with 8 nucleotides matching TRBD2. The V gene end was trimmed by 6 bases and the J gene end by 2 bases; junction bases not matched to a gene: 9. The CDR3 covers 15 residues. CDR1 is MNHEY, CDR2 SVGAGI, per germline. The CDR3 DNA follows: TGTGCCAGCAGGGTAATTAGTAGCGGGGCCTACGAGCAGTACTTC. Protein sequence: CASRVISSGAYEQYF.

In this sample, this clone turned up a few times. V usage is TRBV6-1 and J usage is TRBJ2-7; no firm D call. The germline V and J ends were trimmed by 6 bases and 4 bases, with 16 bases remaining between them. The CDR3 covers 14 residues. The germline V gene encodes CDR1 MNHNS and CDR2 SASEGT. In nucleotides, the CDR3 is TGTGCCAGCAGCTTTACCGACTCGCTGTACGAGCAGTACTTC. Protein: CASSFTDSLYEQYF.

This clone was seen only once. The gene calls are TRBV6-1 and TRBJ1-4, with D uncertain. Germline CDR1 reads MNHNS; CDR2 reads SASEGT. V was clipped by 4 bases and J by 2 bases, with 8 bases between them. The CDR3 runs 14 residues. The CDR3 DNA reads TGTGCCAGCAGTGCGACGGACACTAATGAAAAACTGTTTTTT. Amino acid sequence: CASSATDTNEKLFF.

This chain joins TRBV27 and TRBJ2-1; D remains unclear. The V end was cut by 2 bases, the J end by 2 bases, with 4 bases between. CDR1 and CDR2 (germline): MNHEY, SMNVEV (reference sequence). The CDR3 spans 13 residues. Here the CDR3 reads CASSLPPYNEQFF. In nucleotides, the CDR3 is TGTGCCAGCAGTTTACCACCCTACAATGAGCAGTTCTTC.

This rearrangement joins TRBV30 to TRBJ2-1; 11 bases fit TRBD2. CDR1 and CDR2 from the germline V gene are GTSNPN and SVGIG (reference sequence). The V and J ends lost 3 bases and 10 bases, in that order; junction bases with no gene match: 11. The CDR3 runs 15 residues. The CDR3 here is CAWSWGLAGGLEQFF. DNA for the CDR3: TGTGCCTGGAGCTGGGGTCTAGCGGGGGGTCTGGAGCAGTTCTTC.

The chain uses TRBV18 and TRBJ2-1, with D tentatively TRBD2 (6 bases). Trimming cost V 0 bases and J 7 bases, with 19 bases left between them. Germline V gene data show CDR1 as KGHSH and CDR2 as LQKENI. The CDR3 covers 17 residues. CDR3 sequence: CASSPPGGEVRRNEQFF. As DNA, the CDR3 is TGTGCCAGCTCACCACCGGGCGGGGAGGTCCGCCGGAATGAGCAGTTCTTC.

The J gene is TRBJ1-2, the V gene TRBV10-3, with no clear D. V was pared by 3 bases and J by 5 bases, with 4 bases between. This CDR3 contains 11 residues. Germline CDR1 and CDR2: ENHRY and SYGVKD. This CDR3 is CAISESYGYTF. The CDR3, as DNA: TGTGCCATCAGTGAATCGTATGGCTACACCTTC.

This chain links TRBV5-4 with TRBJ1-6; no reliable D call. Between the trimmed V and J ends, which lost 5 bases and 9 bases, there was a span of 15 bases. The CDR3 runs 14 residues. CDR1 is SGHNT and CDR2 is YYREEE in the germline V gene (reference sequence). The CDR3 sequence: CASSWGGVSSPLHF. In DNA, the CDR3 is TGTGCCAGCAGTTGGGGAGGTGTGAGTTCACCCCTCCACTTT.

V and J are TRBV7-9 and TRBJ1-1; D is possibly TRBD1 (5 bases). CDR1 and CDR2 from the germline V gene are SEHNR and FQNEAQ (reference sequence). Trimming removed 0 bases at V and 5 bases at J, with 10 bases between. The CDR3 extends over 14 amino acids. CDR3 loop: CASSLAGARTEAFF. For the CDR3, the DNA is TGTGCCAGCAGCTTAGCAGGGGCGAGGACTGAAGCTTTCTTT. The variable domain in full, completed from reference TRBV7-9 and TRBJ1-1, reads DTGVSQNPRHKITKRGQNVTFRCDPISEHNRLYWYRQTLGQGPEFLTYFQNEAQLEKSRLLSDRFSAERPKGSFSTLEIQRTEQGDSAMYLCASSLAGARTEAFFGQGTRLTVV.

CDR3 nucleotide sequence: TGTGCCAGCAGCGTAGATCAGCGGGGGGCTGGTGGGGCCAACGTCCTGACTTTC. Translation: CASSVDQRGAGGANVLTF. The V and J genes are TRBV9 and TRBJ2-6, with 9 nucleotides matching TRBD2. Germline lookup yields CDR1 SGDLS and CDR2 YYNGEE. J gave up 3 bases and V 0 bases, and 7 bases lay outside the gene matches. This CDR3 has 18 residues.

A few counts support this clone. J is TRBJ2-5 and V is TRBV30; the D is unclear. V shed 3 bases and J shed 0 bases, with 8 bases lying between them. Per the germline V gene, CDR1 is GTSNPN and CDR2 is SVGIG (reference sequence). The CDR3 runs to 13 residues. The DNA for the CDR3 is TGTGCCTGGAGGCAGGTTCACCAAGAGACCCAGTACTTC. Translated: CAWRQVHQETQYF. Filled out from reference TRBV30 and TRBJ2-5, the complete variable domain reads SQTIHQWPATLVQPVGSPLSLECTVEGTSNPNLYWYRQAAGRGLQLLFYSVGIGQISSEVPQNLSASRPQDRQFILSSKKLLLSDSGFYLCAWRQVHQETQYFGPGTRLLVL.

The chain links TRBV7-2 to TRBJ2-7; the D gene is possibly TRBD2 (6 bases). The CDR3 is made up of 15 amino acids. The ends were cut back, 4 bases at V and 1 base at J, with 14 bases in the middle. The V gene's germline CDR1 is SGHTA and CDR2 FQGNSA. CDR3 loop: CASSSTLGGSYEQYF. DNA of the CDR3: TGTGCCAGCAGCTCAACTCTTGGGGGGTCCTACGAGCAGTACTTC.

This clone occurred once. The rearrangement uses TRBV23-1 and TRBJ2-2; 15 bases line up with TRBD2. TRBV23-1 is annotated as an ORF whose role is uncertain. Trimming cost V 0 bases and J 0 bases; bases outside gene matches: 2. The CDR3 contains 19 residues. In nucleotides, the CDR3 is TGCGCCAGCAGTCAATCGAGGACTAGCGGGAGGGCGAACACCGGGGAGCTGTTTTTT. It translates to CASSQSRTSGRANTGELFF.

The chain employs TRBV7-8 and TRBJ1-3; D remains ambiguous. Trimming pared 2 bases from V and 1 base from J, leaving 9 bases between. This CDR3 spans 15 amino acids. Germline CDR1 is SGHVS and CDR2 is FQNEAQ. CDR3 nucleotides: TGTGCCAGCAGCTTAAGGGTCGATTCTGGAAACACCATATATTTT. It specifies CASSLRVDSGNTIYF.